The source of this TCR beta chain is a study of T cell responses to AZD1222 COVID-19 vaccine. For the study at large: Pooling was applied to second doses at about 4 or about 12 weeks.

Per germline, CDR1 SGHRS and CDR2 YFSETQ. Trimming took 0 bases from V and 5 from J, leaving 14 bases between them. The CDR3 has 15 residues. On this clone itself: Its antigen is not identified.

Study conclusions and caveats: The study sampled repertoires only after the peak T cell response. Seropositive status at baseline applied to only five or six AZD1222 recipients. A reported finding is that nearly half of spike-specific TCRs target unmutated variant regions.

Data came from immunoSEQ multiplex PCR; TCRdb stores just in-frame clones and leaves some out. The sample lists 170,000 or so clones; approximately 90% were seen once. V is TRBV5-1 and J is TRBJ1-1; maybe TRBD1 (6 bases). The sample consisted of peripheral blood, taken on day 0 of AZD1222 vaccination. The source of this sequence is an adult in good health. The CDR3 DNA follows: TGCGCCAGCAGCTTGGCCTTCGCCAGGGGAACTGAAGCTTTCTTT. This encodes CASSLAFARGTEAFF. The full variable domain, in which reference TRBV5-1 and TRBJ1-1 provide the parts outside the CDR3, is KAGVTQTPRYLIKTRGQQVTLSCSPISGHRSVSWYQQTPGQGLQFLFEYFSETQRNKGNFPGRFSGRQFSNSRSEMNVSTLELGDSALYLCASSLAFARGTEAFFGQGTRLTVV.